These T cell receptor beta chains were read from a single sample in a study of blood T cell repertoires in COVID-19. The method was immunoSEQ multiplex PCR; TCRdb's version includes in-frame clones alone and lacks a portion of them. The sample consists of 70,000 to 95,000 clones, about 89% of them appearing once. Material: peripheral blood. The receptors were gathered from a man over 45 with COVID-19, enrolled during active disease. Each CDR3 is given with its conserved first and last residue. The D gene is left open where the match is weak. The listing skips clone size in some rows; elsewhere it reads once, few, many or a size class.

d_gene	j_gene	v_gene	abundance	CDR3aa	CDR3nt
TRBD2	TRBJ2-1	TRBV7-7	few	CASSRGLAGGNEQFF	TGTGCTAGCAGCCGTGGACTAGCGGGCGGCAATGAGCAGTTCTTC
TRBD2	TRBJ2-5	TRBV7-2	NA	CASSLEGAQLAGDFGTQYF	TGTGCCAGCAGCTTAGAAGGGGCCCAACTAGCGGGAGATTTCGGGACCCAGTACTTC
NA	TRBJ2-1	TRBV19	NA	CASSIDRGSGGYNEQFF	TGTGCCAGTAGTATAGATAGAGGCTCCGGGGGATACAATGAGCAGTTCTTC
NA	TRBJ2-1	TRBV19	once	CASSGRNEQFF	TGTGCCAGTAGCGGGAGAAATGAGCAGTTCTTC
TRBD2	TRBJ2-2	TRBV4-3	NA	CASSQDLGSGGGELFF	TGCGCCAGCAGCCAAGATCTTGGTAGCGGGGGCGGGGAGCTGTTTTTT
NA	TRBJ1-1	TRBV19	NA	CASSTFGRGNTEAFF	TGTGCCAGTAGCACCTTCGGAAGGGGGAACACTGAAGCTTTCTTT
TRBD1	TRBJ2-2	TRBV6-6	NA	CASSTGVSTGELFF	TGTGCCAGCAGTACAGGGGTTAGCACCGGGGAGCTGTTTTTT
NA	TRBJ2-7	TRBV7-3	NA	CASSFLYRYEQYF	TGTGCCAGCAGCTTCCTCTACCGCTACGAGCAGTACTTC
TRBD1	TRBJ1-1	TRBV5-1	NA	CASTGQMNTEAFF	TGCGCCAGCACGGGACAGATGAACACTGAAGCTTTCTTT
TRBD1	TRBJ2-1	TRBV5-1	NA	CASSLTPPGQGVYEQFF	TGCGCCAGCAGCTTGACCCCTCCGGGACAGGGGGTCTATGAGCAGTTCTTC
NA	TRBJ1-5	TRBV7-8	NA	CASSPFEGGSNQPQHF	TGTGCCAGCAGCCCCTTTGAGGGTGGGAGCAATCAGCCCCAGCATTTT
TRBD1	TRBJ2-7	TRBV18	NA	CASSPRQGLGEQYF	TGTGCCAGCTCACCACGACAGGGTTTGGGAGAGCAGTACTTC
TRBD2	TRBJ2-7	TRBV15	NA	CATSRTSGSTYEQYF	TGTGCCACCAGCAGGACTAGCGGGTCTACCTACGAGCAGTACTTC
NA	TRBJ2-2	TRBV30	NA	CAWSVTTGSTGELFF	TGTGCCTGGAGTGTAACAACAGGGAGTACCGGGGAGCTGTTTTTT
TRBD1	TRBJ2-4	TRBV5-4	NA	CASSLGDRAKNIQYF	TGTGCCAGCAGCTTGGGAGACAGGGCTAAAAACATTCAGTACTTC
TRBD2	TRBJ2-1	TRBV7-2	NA	CASSKRVAGDDNEQFF	TGTGCCAGCAGCAAACGGGTAGCGGGAGATGACAATGAGCAGTTCTTC
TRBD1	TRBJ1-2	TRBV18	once	CASSPNRGGRGYTF	TGTGCCAGCTCACCGAACAGGGGCGGGCGTGGCTACACCTTC
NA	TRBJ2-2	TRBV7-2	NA	CASSPRTFGELFF	TGTGCCAGCAGCCCTCGGACTTTCGGGGAGCTGTTTTTT
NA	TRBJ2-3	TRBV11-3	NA	CASSLNGGTDTQYF	TGTGCCAGCAGCTTGAACGGAGGCACAGATACGCAGTATTTT
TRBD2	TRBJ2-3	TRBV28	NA	CASSLTSADDTQYF	TGTGCCAGCAGTCTTACTAGCGCGGACGATACGCAGTATTTT
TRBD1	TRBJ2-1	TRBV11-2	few	CASSFWTGDYNEQFF	TGTGCCAGCAGCTTTTGGACAGGGGATTACAATGAGCAGTTCTTC
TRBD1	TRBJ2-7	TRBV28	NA	CASRNNRGVGDEQYF	TGTGCCAGCAGAAATAACAGGGGGGTAGGGGACGAGCAGTACTTC
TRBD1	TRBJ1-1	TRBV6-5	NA	CASQDRANTEAFF	TGTGCCAGCCAAGACAGGGCGAACACTGAAGCTTTCTTT
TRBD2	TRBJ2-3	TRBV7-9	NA	CASSRTSGLTDTQYF	TGTGCCAGCAGCCGGACTAGCGGCCTCACAGATACGCAGTATTTT
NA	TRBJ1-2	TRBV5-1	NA	CASSLGRGDYGYTF	TGCGCCAGCAGCTTGGGGCGGGGAGACTATGGCTACACCTTC
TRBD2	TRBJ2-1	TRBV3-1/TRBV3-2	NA	CASSQDLAGGREQFF	TGTGCCAGCAGCCAAGATCTCGCGGGAGGGAGGGAGCAGTTCTTC
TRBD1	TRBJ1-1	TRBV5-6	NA	CASNRHPGTAAVAFF	TGTGCCAGCAACCGACACCCCGGGACAGCGGCGGTAGCTTTCTTT
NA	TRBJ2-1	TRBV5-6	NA	CASSLVVGVEQFF	TGTGCCAGCAGCTTGGTTGTGGGCGTTGAGCAGTTCTTC
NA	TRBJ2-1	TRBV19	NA	CASSTGVDNEQFF	TGTGCCAGTAGTACCGGAGTTGACAATGAGCAGTTCTTC
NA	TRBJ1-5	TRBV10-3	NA	CAISESGQGNQPQHF	TGTGCCATCAGTGAGTCTGGTCAGGGCAATCAGCCCCAGCATTTT
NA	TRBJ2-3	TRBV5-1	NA	CASSLAAATDTQYF	TGCGCCAGCAGCTTGGCGGCGGCCACAGATACGCAGTATTTT
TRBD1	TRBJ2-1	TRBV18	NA	CASSGITGGASYNEQFF	TGTGCCAGCTCAGGAATTACAGGGGGCGCGTCCTACAATGAGCAGTTCTTC
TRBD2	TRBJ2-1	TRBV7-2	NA	CASRRSGSGNEQFF	TGTGCCAGCCGCCGGTCGGGTAGCGGGAATGAGCAGTTCTTC
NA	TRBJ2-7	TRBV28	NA	CASSLSVAGSYEQYF	TGTGCCAGCAGTTTATCCGTAGCAGGGTCCTACGAGCAGTACTTC
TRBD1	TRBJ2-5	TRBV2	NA	CASSEFGTGEETQYF	TGTGCCAGCAGCGAATTCGGGACAGGGGAAGAGACCCAGTACTTC
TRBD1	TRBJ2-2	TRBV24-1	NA	CATSRGTGANTGELFF	TGTGCCACCAGTCGAGGGACAGGCGCGAACACCGGGGAGCTGTTTTTT
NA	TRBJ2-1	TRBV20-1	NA	CSARLVNEQFF	TGCAGTGCTAGACTAGTCAATGAGCAGTTCTTC
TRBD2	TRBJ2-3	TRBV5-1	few	CASSLVLAGGSDTQYF	TGCGCCAGCAGCTTGGTGCTAGCGGGAGGTTCAGATACGCAGTATTTT
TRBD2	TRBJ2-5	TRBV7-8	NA	CASSSVLGGGTEETQYF	TGTGCCAGCAGCTCCGTCCTGGGGGGAGGGACTGAAGAGACCCAGTACTTC
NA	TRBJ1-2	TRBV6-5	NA	CASSYRGGYGYTF	TGTGCCAGCAGTTACCGGGGTGGATATGGCTACACCTTC
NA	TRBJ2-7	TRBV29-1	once	CSVENSPYEQYF	TGCAGCGTTGAAAACAGCCCCTACGAGCAGTACTTC
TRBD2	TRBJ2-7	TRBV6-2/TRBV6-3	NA	CASSYLAGAHEQYF	TGTGCCAGCAGTTACTTAGCGGGAGCTCACGAGCAGTACTTC
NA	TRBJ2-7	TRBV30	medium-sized	CAWSDGGEQYF	TGTGCCTGGAGTGACGGGGGCGAGCAGTACTTC
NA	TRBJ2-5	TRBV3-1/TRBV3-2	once	CASSQREETQYF	TGTGCCAGCAGCCAGAGAGAAGAGACCCAGTACTTC
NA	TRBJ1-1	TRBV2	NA	CASSETTAMNTEAFF	TGTGCCAGCAGTGAAACTACGGCTATGAACACTGAAGCTTTCTTT
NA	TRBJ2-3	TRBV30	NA	CAWSASQDTQYF	TGTGCCTGGAGTGCCAGTCAAGATACGCAGTATTTT
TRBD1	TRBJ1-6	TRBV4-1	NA	CASSHEELGTGVNSPLHF	TGCGCCAGCAGCCACGAGGAGTTGGGGACAGGGGTCAATTCACCCCTCCACTTT
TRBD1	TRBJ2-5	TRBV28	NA	CASSLGQGGEETQYF	TGTGCCAGCAGCTTGGGACAGGGAGGGGAAGAGACCCAGTACTTC
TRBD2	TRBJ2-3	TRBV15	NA	CATSPGRVLDTQYF	TGTGCCACCAGCCCCGGGAGGGTCCTGGATACGCAGTATTTT
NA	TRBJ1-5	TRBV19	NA	CASSRALGRGRDKPQHF	TGTGCCAGTAGTAGGGCCCTGGGAAGGGGCCGTGACAAGCCCCAGCATTTT
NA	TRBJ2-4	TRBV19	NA	CASSIFPGAAKNIQYF	TGTGCCAGTAGTATTTTCCCAGGGGCTGCCAAAAACATTCAGTACTTC